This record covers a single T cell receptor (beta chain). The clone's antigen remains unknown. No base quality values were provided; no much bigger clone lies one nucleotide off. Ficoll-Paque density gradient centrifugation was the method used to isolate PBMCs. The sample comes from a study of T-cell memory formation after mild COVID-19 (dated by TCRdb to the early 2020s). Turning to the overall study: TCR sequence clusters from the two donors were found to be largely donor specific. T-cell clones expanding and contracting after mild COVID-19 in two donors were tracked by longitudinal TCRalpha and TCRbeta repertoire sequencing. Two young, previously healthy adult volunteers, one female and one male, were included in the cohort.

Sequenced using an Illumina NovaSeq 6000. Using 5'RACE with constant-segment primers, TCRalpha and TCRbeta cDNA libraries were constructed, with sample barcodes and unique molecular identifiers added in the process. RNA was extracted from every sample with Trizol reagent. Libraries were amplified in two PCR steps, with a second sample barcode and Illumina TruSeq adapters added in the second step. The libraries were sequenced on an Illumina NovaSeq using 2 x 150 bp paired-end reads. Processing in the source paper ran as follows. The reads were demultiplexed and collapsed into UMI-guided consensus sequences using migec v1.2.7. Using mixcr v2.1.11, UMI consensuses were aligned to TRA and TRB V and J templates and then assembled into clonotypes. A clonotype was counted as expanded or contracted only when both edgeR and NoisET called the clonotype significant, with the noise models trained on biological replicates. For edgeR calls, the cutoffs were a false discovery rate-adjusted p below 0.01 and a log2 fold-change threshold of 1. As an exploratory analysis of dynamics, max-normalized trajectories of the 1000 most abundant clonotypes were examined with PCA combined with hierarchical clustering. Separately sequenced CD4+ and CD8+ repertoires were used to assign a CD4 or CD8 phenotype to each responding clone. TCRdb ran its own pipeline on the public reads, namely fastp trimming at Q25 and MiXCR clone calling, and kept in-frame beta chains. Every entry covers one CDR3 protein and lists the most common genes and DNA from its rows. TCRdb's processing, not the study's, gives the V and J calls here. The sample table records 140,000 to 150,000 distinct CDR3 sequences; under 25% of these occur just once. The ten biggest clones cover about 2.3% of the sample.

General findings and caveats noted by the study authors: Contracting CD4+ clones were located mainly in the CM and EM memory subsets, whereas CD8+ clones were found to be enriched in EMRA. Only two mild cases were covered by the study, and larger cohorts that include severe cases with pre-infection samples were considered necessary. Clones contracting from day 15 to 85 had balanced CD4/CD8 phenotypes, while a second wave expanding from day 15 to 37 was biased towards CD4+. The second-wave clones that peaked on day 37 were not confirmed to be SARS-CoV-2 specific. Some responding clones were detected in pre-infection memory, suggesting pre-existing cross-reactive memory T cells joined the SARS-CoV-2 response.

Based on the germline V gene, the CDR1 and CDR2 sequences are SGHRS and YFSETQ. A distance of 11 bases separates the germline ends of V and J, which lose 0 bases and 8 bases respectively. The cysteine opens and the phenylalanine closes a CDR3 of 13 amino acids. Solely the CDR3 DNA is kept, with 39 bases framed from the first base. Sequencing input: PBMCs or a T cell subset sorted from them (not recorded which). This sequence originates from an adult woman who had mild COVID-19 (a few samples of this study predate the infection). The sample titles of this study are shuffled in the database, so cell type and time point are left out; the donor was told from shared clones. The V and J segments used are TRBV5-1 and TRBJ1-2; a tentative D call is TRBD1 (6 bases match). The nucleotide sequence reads TGCGCCAGCAGCTTGGCGGGGGGCCGCGGCTACACCTTC. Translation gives CASSLAGGRGYTF.